This T cell receptor (beta chain) derives from a study of blood T cell repertoires in COVID-19. In the original processing: Nucleated cell counts were estimated from reference gene primer amplification. Data came from immunoSEQ multiplex PCR; TCRdb stores just in-frame clones and leaves some out. Clone size and V and J calls were adopted from that table, with D and trimming inferred from the DNA. The table has 35,000 to 45,000 clones, about 76% seen once. V lost 2 bases to trimming and J lost 3 bases, with 7 bases between them. The CDR3 is 12 amino acids. From germline, CDR1 is GTSNPN and CDR2 SVGIG (reference sequence).

The chain is built from TRBV30 and TRBJ1-2; D might be TRBD1 (5 bases). The receptor comes from an older man with active or convalescent COVID-19. Sequenced sample: peripheral blood. CDR3 region: CAWSLQDYGYTF. The DNA for the CDR3 is TGTGCCTGGAGTTTACAGGACTATGGCTACACCTTC.